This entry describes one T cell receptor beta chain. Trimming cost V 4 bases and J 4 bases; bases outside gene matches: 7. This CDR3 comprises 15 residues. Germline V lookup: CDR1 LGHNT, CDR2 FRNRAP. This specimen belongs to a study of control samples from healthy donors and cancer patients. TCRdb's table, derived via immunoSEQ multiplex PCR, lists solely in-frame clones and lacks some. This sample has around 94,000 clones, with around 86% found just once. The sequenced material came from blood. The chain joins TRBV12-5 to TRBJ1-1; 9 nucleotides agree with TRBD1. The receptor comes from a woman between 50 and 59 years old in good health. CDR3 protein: CASGSHRDRVTEAFF. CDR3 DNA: TGTGCTAGTGGTTCACACCGGGACAGGGTCACTGAAGCTTTCTTT.